Shown below are 21 T cell receptor beta chains from a single sample sequenced in a study of cytomegalovirus exposure and HLA in healthy donors. Researchers ran the PCR with 60 Vbeta and 13 Jbeta primers. Libraries were prepared by immunoSEQ multiplex PCR; TCRdb keeps only in-frame clonotypes and omits some of them. The sample consists of 150,000 to 200,000 clones, around 73% of them appearing once. Sequencing was done on a sample of PBMCs. The receptors stem from a male donor in good health and CMV-seronegative.

V and J are TRBV2 and TRBJ2-4; 8 bases are a match to TRBD1. The CDR3 sequence is 14 residues long. Trimming at V came to 10 bases and at J to 6 bases, leaving 11 bases not matched to a gene. Per germline, CDR1 SNHLY and CDR2 FYNNEI. The DNA for the CDR3 is TGTGCCAAGTCCCGGACAGGGTTTGGAAACATTCAGTACTTC. Its protein is CAKSRTGFGNIQYF.

CDR3 residues: CACRGRGEKLFF. The DNA for the CDR3 is TGTGCCTGCAGGGGGCGTGGAGAAAAACTGTTTTTT. The chain recombines TRBV30 with TRBJ1-4; 8 bases are a match to TRBD1. The CDR3 sequence is 12 residues long. The V and J ends lost 6 bases and 8 bases, in that order; junction bases with no gene match: 5. Germline V gives CDR1 GTSNPN, CDR2 SVGIG (reference sequence). Combining the CDR3 with reference TRBV30 and TRBJ1-4 gives the whole variable domain SQTIHQWPATLVQPVGSPLSLECTVEGTSNPNLYWYRQAAGRGLQLLFYSVGIGQISSEVPQNLSASRPQDRQFILSSKKLLLSDSGFYLCACRGRGEKLFFGSGTQLSVL.

This clone has only one observation. The CDR3 region has the DNA TGCGCCAGCAGCTGGACGACAGGGAGCACAGATACGCAGTATTTT. This gives the protein CASSWTTGSTDTQYF. The V and J genes are TRBV5-1 and TRBJ2-3, with 7 bases identical to TRBD1. Germline-derived CDR1 and CDR2 are SGHRS and YFSETQ. The J segment lost 0 bases and the V segment lost 3 bases, leaving 4 bases of the junction unmatched. This CDR3 is 15 amino acids long. The full variable domain, in which reference TRBV5-1 and TRBJ2-3 provide the parts outside the CDR3, is KAGVTQTPRYLIKTRGQQVTLSCSPISGHRSVSWYQQTPGQGLQFLFEYFSETQRNKGNFPGRFSGRQFSNSRSEMNVSTLELGDSALYLCASSWTTGSTDTQYFGPGTRLTVL.

This clone was seen more than once but under ten times. J is TRBJ1-5 and V is TRBV19, with D possibly TRBD1 on 5 matching bases. The V gene's germline CDR1 is LNHDA and CDR2 SQIVND (reference sequence). V was trimmed by 6 bases and J by 8 bases, leaving 14 bases between them. The CDR3 is 13 residues long. CDR3 protein: CASSTNGGEPQHF. The CDR3 nucleotides read TGTGCCAGTAGCACGAACGGAGGGGAGCCCCAGCATTTT.

The J gene is TRBJ1-6, the V gene TRBV28; D gene uncertain. Per germline, CDR1 MDHEN and CDR2 SYDVKM. There are 14 residues in the CDR3. V was pared by 4 bases and J by 7 bases, with 11 bases between. The CDR3 sequence: CASSSRDRNSPLHF. CDR3 DNA: TGTGCCAGCAGTTCCCGGGATCGGAATTCACCCCTCCACTTT. Complete variable domain (other parts from reference TRBV28 and TRBJ1-6): DVKVTQSSRYLVKRTGEKVFLECVQDMDHENMFWYRQDPGLGLRLIYFSYDVKMKEKGDIPEGYSVSREKKERFSLILESASTNQTSMYLCASSSRDRNSPLHFGNGTRLTVT.

The chain carries TRBV7-2 and TRBJ2-6; TRBD2 agrees at 7 bases. The CDR3 length is 15 residues. V lost 3 bases to trimming and J lost 2 bases; unmatched junction nucleotides: 1. The germline CDR1 and CDR2 sequences are SGHTA and FQGNSA. The CDR3 DNA reads as TGTGCCAGCAGCTTCGGGGGGACTGGGGCCAACGTCCTGACTTTC. Translated, it gives CASSFGGTGANVLTF.

The rearrangement joins TRBV7-9 to TRBJ2-3; 11 positions agree with TRBD2. The CDR3 runs to 15 residues. Unmatched junction bases numbered 2, after V lost 3 bases and J lost 3 bases. The germline CDR1 and CDR2 sequences are SEHNR and FQNEAQ (reference sequence). CDR3 sequence reads: CASSFSGGATDTQYF. DNA of the CDR3: TGTGCCAGCAGCTTTAGCGGGGGGGCAACAGATACGCAGTATTTT.

V and J are TRBV4-3 and TRBJ2-2, with D uncertain. The germline gives CDR1 LGHNA, CDR2 YSLEER. The CDR3 contains 16 residues. V was cut by 0 bases and J by 0 bases, with 8 bases left in between. Written as DNA, the CDR3 is TGCGCCAGCAGCCAAGATCCCCAGGCGAACACCGGGGAGCTGTTTTTT. Encoded protein: CASSQDPQANTGELFF.

Many counts were recorded for this clone. The gene calls are TRBV19 and TRBJ1-1, with D possibly TRBD1 on 5 matching bases. This CDR3 is 11 amino acids long. V was shortened by 6 bases and J by 7 bases, with 9 bases between the two germline ends. Germline V gives CDR1 LNHDA, CDR2 SQIVND (reference sequence). This chain's CDR3 is CASRKDSEAFF. The DNA of the CDR3 is TGTGCCAGTAGGAAAGACAGTGAAGCTTTCTTT.

Worth noting for this clone: Mismatch with germline at one junction end may stem from a read error. Other DNA sequences in the sample encode the same CDR3. V usage is TRBV9 and J usage is TRBJ1-2; 8 bases fit TRBD1. This CDR3 spans 13 amino acids. Germline V gene sequence: CDR1 SGDLS, CDR2 YYNGEE. CDR3 sequence: CASSVGTGYGYTF. CDR3 bases: TGTGCCAGCAGCGTAGGGACAGGGTATGGCTACACCTTT.

The chain recombines TRBV2 with TRBJ2-7; 9 bases fit TRBD2. The V and J ends lost 9 bases and 3 bases, in that order; junction bases with no gene match: 6. The CDR3 runs 13 residues. Germline CDR1 reads SNHLY; CDR2 reads FYNNEI. Here the CDR3 DNA reads TGTGCCAGTCGGACTAGCGCGAGCTACGAGCAGTACTTC. Protein product: CASRTSASYEQYF.

V usage is TRBV11-3 and J usage is TRBJ1-1; D not resolved. V was trimmed by 3 bases and J by 2 bases, leaving 7 bases between them. This CDR3 comprises 13 residues. Germline CDR1 reads SGHNT; CDR2 reads YENEEA. CDR3 sequence reads: CASSFASNTEAFF. The CDR3 nucleotides read TGTGCCAGCAGCTTTGCCAGTAACACTGAAGCTTTCTTT.

This clone has a single count. The CDR3 region is CASSSPRLSYGTGELFF. DNA for the CDR3: TGTGCCAGCAGCTCGCCGCGGTTATCCTACGGCACCGGGGAGCTGTTTTTT. This chain links TRBV7-3 with TRBJ2-2, with unresolved D. Germline CDR1 reads SGHTA; CDR2 reads FQGTGA. The CDR3 contains 17 residues. Trimming pared 4 bases from V and 4 bases from J, leaving 19 bases between. Full variable domain (rest looked up from reference TRBV7-3 and TRBJ2-2): GAGVSQTPSNKVTEKGKYVELRCDPISGHTALYWYRQSLGQGPEFLIYFQGTGAADDSGLPNDRFFAVRPEGSVSTLKIQRTERGDSAVYLCASSSPRLSYGTGELFFGEGSRLTVL.

This chain uses TRBV6-5 with TRBJ2-3, with a tentative D call TRBD2 (5 bases). The CDR3 sequence is 15 residues long. Trimming removed 0 bases at V and 7 bases at J, with 14 bases between. Germline CDR1 and CDR2: MNHEY and SVGAGI. CDR3 DNA sequence: TGTGCCAGCAGTTACTCGAGGGCCCCACCCAATACGCAGTATTTT. It encodes CASSYSRAPPNTQYF.

The chain uses TRBV28 and TRBJ1-2; the D is unclear. Between the trimmed V and J ends, which lost 5 bases and 5 bases, there was a span of 15 bases. Germline CDR1 reads MDHEN; CDR2 reads SYDVKM. The CDR3 runs to 14 residues. CDR3 loop: CASSLLADYYGYTF. The CDR3 DNA follows: TGTGCCAGCAGTCTACTCGCTGATTATTATGGCTACACCTTC.

This chain links TRBV25-1 with TRBJ2-1, with TRBD2 matching over 11 bases. Trimming at V came to 8 bases and at J to 6 bases, leaving 9 bases not matched to a gene. This CDR3 is 15 amino acids long. In germline, CDR1 is MGHDK, CDR2 SYGVNS. The CDR3 DNA is TGTGCCAGCGGAAGGGGGACTAGCGGAGCCAATGAGCAGTTCTTC. Its translation: CASGRGTSGANEQFF.

The V call is TRBV6-1, the J call TRBJ1-2; D perhaps matches TRBD1 (6 bases). Trimming shortened V by 4 bases and J by 6 bases, and 21 bases separated the two germline ends. Germline V lookup: CDR1 MNHNS, CDR2 SASEGT. The CDR3 has 16 amino acids. The CDR3 nucleotides read TGTGCCAGCAGTGTGCCGACAGGCAGCGGCCCCAATGGCTACACCTTC. Its translation is CASSVPTGSGPNGYTF.

In this sample, this clone turned up once. The CDR3, as DNA: TGTGCCAGCAGTTCAACCACAACGGGACTAGCGGGAGGGCTTGAGCAGTTCTTC. Its translation: CASSSTTTGLAGGLEQFF. V and J are TRBV27 and TRBJ2-1; 16 bases fit TRBD2. Germline V lookup: CDR1 MNHEY, CDR2 SMNVEV (reference sequence). The CDR3 consists of 18 residues. With V trimmed by 4 bases and J by 9 bases, 12 bases remained unmatched.

CDR3 nucleotides: TGTGCCAGCAGTGAGGGGGCGGGGGGGAGTCACGAGCAGTACTTC. Amino acids: CASSEGAGGSHEQYF. The chain has TRBV2 and TRBJ2-7; 9 bases fit TRBD2. The CDR3 length is 15 residues. V gave up 3 bases and J gave up 5 bases; unmatched junction bases: 8. Germline V CDR1 and CDR2: SNHLY, FYNNEI. The whole variable domain, remainder taken from reference TRBV2 and TRBJ2-7, is EPEVTQTPSHQVTQMGQEVILRCVPISNHLYFYWYRQILGQKVEFLVSFYNNEISEKSEIFDDQFSVERPDGSNFTLKIRSTKLEDSAMYFCASSEGAGGSHEQYFGPGTRLTVT.

The chain employs TRBV6-4 and TRBJ1-2, with 8 bases fitting TRBD1. From germline, CDR1 is MRHNA and CDR2 SNTAGT. Losses at the gene ends were 5 bases for V and 0 bases for J; bases not matched to a gene: 5. The CDR3 contains 15 residues. The CDR3 DNA reads TGTGCCAGCAGTCCAGGGGGCCATCCTAACTATGGCTACACCTTC. It translates to CASSPGGHPNYGYTF.

This clone was picked up a small number of times. This chain joins TRBV5-4 and TRBJ2-1, with 7 bases fitting TRBD2. The CDR3 spans 15 residues. Germline V gene lookup returns CDR1 SGHNT and CDR2 YYREEE (reference sequence). Trimming at V came to 4 bases and at J to 8 bases, leaving 12 bases not matched to a gene. Here the CDR3 reads CASSTGGDLGYEQFF. The CDR3, as DNA: TGTGCCAGCAGCACGGGGGGAGACCTCGGCTATGAGCAGTTCTTC.